The present T cell receptor (beta chain) was sequenced within a study of OX40 agonist ivuxolimab in advanced cancers. Whole-study findings and limits: At doses 0.1 to 3.0 mg/kg, CD4+ and CD8+ clones expanded. Mean expanded clone counts were higher in CD8+ than CD4+ T cells.

Libraries were prepared by immunoSEQ multiplex PCR; TCRdb keeps only in-frame clonotypes and omits some of them. The sample has about 50,000 clones, about 83% seen once. Deletions cut 3 bases from V and 8 bases from J, with 11 bases between. The CDR3 is 12 amino acids. The germline gives CDR1 SGHNT, CDR2 YYREEE (reference sequence). As regards this clone: Its antigen is undetermined.

The TCR comes from an adult with an advanced solid tumor such as melanoma, head and neck, liver or kidney cancer. The genes are TRBV5-4 and TRBJ1-2; the D is unclear. The sample was CD4+ or CD8+ T cells sorted from blood, taken in a trial of the OX40 agonist ivuxolimab. This CDR3 reads CASSSPNEGYTF. The CDR3 region has the DNA TGTGCCAGCAGCTCCCCCAACGAGGGCTACACCTTC.